The 21 T cell receptor beta chains below all came from one sample that was sequenced in a study of CD8 T cells in Susac syndrome. An input of roughly 0.45 to 1 ug of RNA was subjected to reverse transcription using random hexamers. TCRdb called the immunoSEQ multiplex PCR reads again in MiXCR, with one record for every CDR3 protein. The sample has under 550,000 distinct CDR3 sequences, approximately 85% seen once; the top ten hold about 0.1%. Material for sequencing was CD8+ T cells from PBMCs. The receptors stem from a human donor with multiple sclerosis.

V and J are TRBV6-1 and TRBJ2-1; tentatively, D is TRBD2 (5 bases). The CDR3 spans 14 residues. The germline V gene has CDR1 MNHNS and CDR2 SASEGT. V was trimmed by 5 bases and J by 7 bases, leaving 15 bases between them. CDR3 coding DNA: TGTGCCAGCAGTTTCCTCGGGAAGCTAAATGAGCAGTTCTTC. Protein: CASSFLGKLNEQFF.

This chain uses TRBV15 with TRBJ2-1, with D perhaps TRBD2 (5 bases). Trimming stripped 3 bases from V and 0 bases from J, with 6 bases between. Germline values: CDR1 LNHNV, CDR2 YYDKDF (reference sequence). The CDR3 length is 14 residues. The CDR3 spells CATSSTSSYNEQFF. DNA of the CDR3: TGTGCCACCAGCAGTACTAGCTCCTACAATGAGCAGTTCTTC. The entire variable domain, with the rest obtained from reference TRBV15 and TRBJ2-1, is as follows: DAMVIQNPRYQVTQFGKPVTLSCSQTLNHNVMYWYQQKSSQAPKLLFHYYDKDFNNEADTPDNFQSRRPNTSFCFLDIRSPGLGDTAMYLCATSSTSSYNEQFFGPGTRLTVL.

The J gene is TRBJ2-1, the V gene TRBV28; D is unclear. V gave up 8 bases and J gave up 4 bases, with 15 bases separating them. CDR1 is MDHEN and CDR2 is SYDVKM in the germline V gene. This CDR3 has 14 residues. CDR3 coding DNA: TGTGCCAGCCGACCGTCAGGAATATACAATGAGCAGTTCTTC. Amino acids: CASRPSGIYNEQFF.

This chain joins TRBV7-9 and TRBJ1-1, with D unresolved. The ends were cut back, 5 bases at V and 1 base at J, with 17 bases in the middle. The V gene's germline CDR1 is SEHNR and CDR2 FQNEAQ (reference sequence). The length of the CDR3 is 16 residues. The CDR3 is CASSARDGRRNTEAFF. CDR3 nucleotides: TGTGCCAGCAGCGCGCGAGATGGCAGGAGGAACACTGAAGCTTTCTTT.

The gene calls are TRBV10-3 and TRBJ1-1; D possibly corresponds to TRBD1 (5 bases). V lost 3 bases, J lost 2 bases, and 10 bases lay in between. Germline V gives CDR1 ENHRY, CDR2 SYGVKD. CDR3 length: 14 residues. The CDR3 DNA is TGTGCCATCAGTGAAACAGGCGCCAACACTGAAGCTTTCTTT. As protein: CAISETGANTEAFF.

The chain links TRBV28 to TRBJ2-1; 7 bases line up with TRBD1. The CDR3 runs to 14 residues. Per germline, CDR1 MDHEN and CDR2 SYDVKM. V shed 5 bases, J shed 7 bases, and the junction held 8 bases outside the gene matches. CDR3: CASSDDRVGNEQFF. In nucleotides, the CDR3 is TGTGCCAGCAGTGATGACAGGGTTGGGAATGAGCAGTTCTTC.

J is TRBJ2-2 and V is TRBV30, with 13 bases matching TRBD2. The V and J ends lost 8 bases and 5 bases, in that order; junction bases with no gene match: 14. The CDR3 is 17 amino acids. Germline V gives CDR1 GTSNPN, CDR2 SVGIG (reference sequence). The CDR3 sequence: CAGTSGEWDGPTGELFF. The CDR3 nucleotides are TGTGCCGGGACTAGCGGGGAATGGGACGGGCCAACCGGGGAGCTGTTTTTT.

The chain has TRBV27 and TRBJ2-7; 8 nucleotides agree with TRBD1. This CDR3 spans 14 amino acids. The V and J ends lost 2 bases and 3 bases, in that order; junction bases with no gene match: 3. Germline-derived CDR1 and CDR2 are MNHEY and SMNVEV (reference sequence). The CDR3 region is CASSLQGANYEQYF. Here the CDR3 DNA reads TGTGCCAGCAGTTTACAGGGGGCGAACTACGAGCAGTACTTC.

V gene TRBV5-1 combines with J gene TRBJ2-6; D might be TRBD2 (6 bases). Germline V gene sequence: CDR1 SGHRS, CDR2 YFSETQ. V was pared by 2 bases and J by 2 bases, with 8 bases between. The CDR3 extends over 15 amino acids. The CDR3 DNA reads TGCGCCAGCAGCTTCCCGGGGGCTGGGGCCAACGTCCTGACTTTC. Translation: CASSFPGAGANVLTF.

The chain joins TRBV12-5 to TRBJ2-1; D is unclear. The CDR3 runs 15 residues. CDR1 LGHNT and CDR2 FRNRAP come from the germline V gene. With 6 bases removed from V and 2 bases from J, the gap between germline ends came to 14 bases. The CDR3 DNA reads as TGTGCTAGTGGGTCGACACGAGATCCCTACAATGAGCAGTTCTTC. Encoded protein: CASGSTRDPYNEQFF.

The chain combines TRBV20-1 with TRBJ1-3; D is uncertain. The CDR3 is made up of 15 amino acids. CDR1 and CDR2 from the germline V gene are DFQATT and SNEGSKA (reference sequence). The V end lost 0 bases, the J end lost 5 bases, and 14 bases lay between the germline ends. The CDR3 region is CSARDRLGNRNTIYF. In DNA form, the CDR3 reads TGCAGTGCTAGAGACCGTCTAGGGAATCGAAACACCATATATTTT.

J is TRBJ2-1 and V is TRBV27, with D perhaps TRBD1 or TRBD2 (5 bases each). V dropped 2 bases and J dropped 7 bases, with 18 bases sitting between them. The CDR3 length is 16 residues. Germline values: CDR1 MNHEY, CDR2 SMNVEV (reference sequence). The CDR3: CASSLEGSGTENEQFF. In nucleotides, the CDR3 is TGTGCCAGCAGTTTAGAGGGGTCAGGGACGGAGAATGAGCAGTTCTTC.

A single count supports this clonotype. This rearrangement joins TRBV4-1 to TRBJ1-1; 9 positions match TRBD1. V lost 4 bases to trimming and J lost 6 bases; unmatched junction nucleotides: 9. Germline lookup yields CDR1 MGHRA and CDR2 YSYEKL. The length of the CDR3 is 15 residues. The CDR3 protein is CASSPRDREDAEAFF. In DNA form, the CDR3 reads TGCGCCAGCAGCCCCCGGGACAGGGAAGACGCTGAAGCTTTCTTT.

The V and J genes are TRBV27 and TRBJ2-1, with TRBD2 identical over 8 bases. Trimming took 6 bases from V and 8 from J; bases not matched to a gene: 12. From germline, CDR1 is MNHEY and CDR2 SMNVEV (reference sequence). The CDR3 has 15 residues. The CDR3 DNA reads as TGTGCCAGCAGCCACGAGGTAGCGGGATATCATGAGCAGTTCTTC. Translated: CASSHEVAGYHEQFF.

V usage is TRBV6-1 and J usage is TRBJ2-7; D might be TRBD1 (5 bases). V was shortened by 0 bases and J by 2 bases, with 5 bases between the two germline ends. This CDR3 has 13 residues. Germline CDR1 is MNHNS and CDR2 is SASEGT. The CDR3 DNA reads as TGTGCCAGCAGTGAAGCGGGGCCCTACGAGCAGTACTTC. Translation: CASSEAGPYEQYF.

The chain couples TRBV5-5 to TRBJ2-7; D is unresolved. Trimming stripped 4 bases from V and 3 bases from J, with 14 bases between. From germline, CDR1 is SGHKS and CDR2 YYEKEE (reference sequence). CDR3 length equals 14 residues. The DNA of the CDR3 is TGTGCCAGCAGCCCAAATCAGTGGGGCTACGAGCAGTACTTC. As protein: CASSPNQWGYEQYF. Combining the CDR3 with reference TRBV5-5 and TRBJ2-7 gives the whole variable domain DAGVTQSPTHLIKTRGQQVTLRCSPISGHKSVSWYQQVLGQGPQFIFQYYEKEERGRGNFPDRFSARQFPNYSSELNVNALLLGDSALYLCASSPNQWGYEQYFGPGTRLTVT.

This clonotype was observed a single time. The CDR3 loop reads CATGGGADTGELFF. CDR3 DNA: TGTGCCACCGGCGGGGGGGCGGACACCGGGGAGCTGTTTTTT. The chain couples TRBV27 to TRBJ2-2, with TRBD2 matching over 9 bases. Trimming took 10 bases from V and 3 from J; bases not matched to a gene: 6. The CDR3 totals 14 residues. From germline, CDR1 is MNHEY and CDR2 SMNVEV (reference sequence).

The chain employs TRBV7-3 and TRBJ2-1, with 9 bases that match TRBD2. Trimming cost V 3 bases and J 4 bases; bases outside gene matches: 4. The CDR3 has 15 amino acids. Germline assignment: CDR1 SGHTA and CDR2 FQGTGA. For the CDR3, the DNA is TGTGCCAGCAGCTTCGCTAGCGGGGCTTACAATGAGCAGTTCTTC. Translating it yields CASSFASGAYNEQFF.

This clonotype occurred once. CDR3 residues: CASSQGPRHLGGYGYTF. The CDR3 DNA is TGCGCCAGCAGCCAAGGACCTCGTCACTTGGGGGGCTATGGCTACACCTTC. The V gene is TRBV4-1, the J gene TRBJ1-2; D perhaps matches TRBD1 (5 bases). The CDR3 sequence is 17 residues long. Trimming pared 1 base from V and 4 bases from J, leaving 19 bases between. Germline values: CDR1 MGHRA, CDR2 YSYEKL.

The chain employs TRBV6-5 and TRBJ2-2; no firm D call. Germline loops: CDR1 MNHEY, CDR2 SVGAGI. The V end was cut by 0 bases, the J end by 4 bases, with 12 bases between. The CDR3 runs 16 residues. In nucleotides, the CDR3 is TGTGCCAGCAGTTACTCTTTCCTGGTGGGCACCGGGGAGCTGTTTTTT. Translating it yields CASSYSFLVGTGELFF.

The CDR3 loop is CASFPDRGGAGELFF. The CDR3 DNA reads TGTGCCAGCTTCCCGGACAGGGGTGGAGCCGGGGAGCTGTTTTTT. The rearrangement uses TRBV19 and TRBJ2-2, with 9 bases aligning to TRBD1. This CDR3 spans 15 amino acids. V trimming: 9 bases; J trimming: 6 bases; junction bases outside the gene matches: 11. Germline V lookup: CDR1 LNHDA, CDR2 SQIVND (reference sequence).